The clone carrying this T cell receptor beta chain was seen only once. Its antigen remains unidentified. The PCR was carried out with 60 Vbeta primers and 13 Jbeta primers. TCRdb's copy holds only in-frame clones and misses some; the assay was immunoSEQ multiplex PCR. The table includes 160,000 or so clones, 75% to 90% detected once. The data stem from a study of cytomegalovirus exposure and HLA in healthy donors. Study-wide points: Later work found most CMV-associated TCR beta chains apparently HLA-restricted.

This CDR3 region has 14 residues. The V gene end was trimmed by 5 bases and the J gene end by 2 bases; junction bases not matched to a gene: 5. The germline CDR1 and CDR2 sequences are MNHNS and SASEGT. The sequence was obtained from a young woman in good health and CMV-seronegative. The V gene is TRBV6-1, the J gene TRBJ2-7; 8 bases map to TRBD2. The material sequenced was PBMCs. In DNA form, the CDR3 reads TGTGCCAGCAGTCTGAACGGGGGGGCCTACGAGCAGTACTTC. This codes for CASSLNGGAYEQYF.